This passage covers 8 T cell receptor beta chains from one sample sequenced in a study of blood T cell repertoires in COVID-19. Sequenced by immunoSEQ multiplex PCR; TCRdb stores in-frame clones only, minus some. The sample shows fewer than 70,000 clones, approximately 92% of them seen only once. What was sequenced was peripheral blood. The receptors shown here come from a man in his fifties with active COVID-19.

This chain connects TRBV2 to TRBJ1-1; D gene uncertain. CDR3 size: 14 residues. In germline, CDR1 is SNHLY, CDR2 FYNNEI. Trimming shortened V by 4 bases and J by 2 bases, and 11 bases separated the two germline ends. CDR3 bases: TGTGCCAGCAGTGGACGACGGGGTAACACTGAAGCTTTCTTT. Protein: CASSGRRGNTEAFF.

CDR3: CATSRVGGDSPDTQYF. CDR3 sequence (DNA): TGTGCCACCAGCAGAGTAGGGGGCGATAGCCCAGATACGCAGTATTTT. This chain links TRBV15 with TRBJ2-3; 7 bases map to TRBD1. CDR1 is LNHNV, CDR2 YYDKDF, per germline (reference sequence). The ends lost 1 base at V and 4 bases at J; junction bases unmatched: 8. There are 16 residues in the CDR3.

The CDR3 coding sequence is TGTGCCAGCAGCATCGGGACAGGGGGCTTCTATGGCTACACCTTC. This codes for CASSIGTGGFYGYTF. The chain uses TRBV7-8 and TRBJ1-2; 12 bases line up with TRBD1. Germline V gene sequence: CDR1 SGHVS, CDR2 FQNEAQ. The J segment lost 4 bases and the V segment lost 5 bases, leaving 5 bases of the junction unmatched. This CDR3 region has 15 residues. Using reference TRBV7-8 and TRBJ1-2 for the parts outside the CDR3, the full variable domain is GAGVSQSPRYKVAKRGQDVALRCDPISGHVSLFWYQQALGQGPEFLTYFQNEAQLDKSGLPSDRFFAERPEGSVSTLKIQRTQQEDSAVYLCASSIGTGGFYGYTFGSGTRLTVV.

The CDR3 region is CASSHSAGQGVGNTIYF. The CDR3 DNA follows: TGTGCCAGCAGCCATTCGGCAGGACAGGGGGTCGGAAACACCATATATTTT. This rearrangement joins TRBV25-1 to TRBJ1-3; the match to TRBD1 covers 10 bases. V gave up 6 bases and J gave up 4 bases; unmatched junction bases: 12. This CDR3 contains 17 residues. Germline V CDR1 and CDR2: MGHDK, SYGVNS.

The chain links TRBV7-9 to TRBJ1-2; weak D call: TRBD1 (5 bases). V was cut by 0 bases and J by 8 bases, with 13 bases left in between. CDR3 length equals 14 residues. Looked up from germline, CDR1 is SEHNR and CDR2 is FQNEAQ (reference sequence). DNA for the CDR3: TGTGCCAGCAGCTTAGCGCAGGGCCTGGGAGGCTACACCTTC. It codes for CASSLAQGLGGYTF.

This clone showed up just a few times. The chain employs TRBV7-9 and TRBJ1-6; TRBD1 agrees at 12 bases. The ends lost 7 bases at V and 7 bases at J; junction bases unmatched: 8. The CDR3 loop spans 16 amino acids. Germline CDR1 is SEHNR and CDR2 is FQNEAQ (reference sequence). The CDR3 loop is CASIRDRGQKNSPLHF. As DNA, the CDR3 is TGTGCCAGCATTCGGGACAGGGGGCAGAAAAATTCACCCCTCCACTTT.

This clone has a single count. The chain couples TRBV15 to TRBJ2-1, with TRBD2 matching over 9 bases. Trimming cost V 0 bases and J 7 bases; bases outside gene matches: 10. The CDR3 extends over 17 amino acids. Germline V CDR1 and CDR2: LNHNV, YYDKDF (reference sequence). CDR3 amino acids: CATSRDPAGGFRNEQFF. As DNA, the CDR3 is TGTGCCACCAGCAGAGACCCTGCGGGGGGGTTTAGGAATGAGCAGTTCTTC. Together with reference TRBV15 and TRBJ2-1, the CDR3 gives the full variable domain: DAMVIQNPRYQVTQFGKPVTLSCSQTLNHNVMYWYQQKSSQAPKLLFHYYDKDFNNEADTPDNFQSRRPNTSFCFLDIRSPGLGDTAMYLCATSRDPAGGFRNEQFFGPGTRLTVL.

The J gene is TRBJ1-2, the V gene TRBV15, with D tentatively TRBD1 (5 bases). V was cut by 1 base and J by 2 bases, with 8 bases left in between. CDR3 size: 14 residues. Germline CDR1 is LNHNV and CDR2 is YYDKDF (reference sequence). In DNA, the CDR3 is TGTGCCACCAGCAGAGGTGGGGGGAACTATGGCTACACCTTC. It encodes CATSRGGGNYGYTF.